Shown below are 32 T cell receptor beta chains from a single sample sequenced in a study of PD-1 blockade in mismatch repair-deficient tumors. Sequencing used immunoSEQ multiplex PCR; TCRdb keeps in-frame clones, though not all of them. The table records around 38,000 clones, roughly 83% of them present only once. Sequenced material: peripheral blood, taken 4 weeks after starting pembrolizumab. All receptors derive from an adult with mismatch repair-deficient cancer.

CDR3 nucleotide sequence: TGTGCCAGTACCAGCAGGAGGGGCAACTCCTACAATGAGCAGTTCTTC. It specifies CASTSRRGNSYNEQFF. The V and J genes are TRBV19 and TRBJ2-1; possible D gene TRBD2, 6 bases. V lost 7 bases, J lost 0 bases, and 16 bases lay in between. The CDR3 has 16 residues. Per germline, CDR1 LNHDA and CDR2 SQIVND (reference sequence).

This clone appeared a few times. The rearrangement links TRBV6-6 to TRBJ2-4; 10 bases are shared with TRBD1. The CDR3 is made up of 16 amino acids. Trimming took 0 bases from V and 4 from J; bases not matched to a gene: 3. Looked up from germline, CDR1 is MNHNY and CDR2 is SVGAGI (reference sequence). The CDR3 sequence is CASSYSMGQGKNIQYF. The CDR3 region has the DNA TGTGCCAGCAGTTACTCGATGGGACAGGGGAAAAACATTCAGTACTTC.

CDR3 protein: CASSRMTSGESYEQYF. For the CDR3, the DNA is TGTGCCAGCAGCCGTATGACTAGCGGGGAATCCTACGAGCAGTACTTC. The gene calls are TRBV27 and TRBJ2-7; 11 bases align to TRBD2. V lost 6 bases and J lost 1; bases outside the gene matches: 8. The CDR3 consists of 16 residues. Germline loops: CDR1 MNHEY, CDR2 SMNVEV (reference sequence).

The V and J genes are TRBV5-4 and TRBJ2-3; 10 bases are shared with TRBD2. This CDR3 spans 15 amino acids. Looked up from germline, CDR1 is SGHNT and CDR2 is YYREEE (reference sequence). V lost 4 bases and J lost 3; bases outside the gene matches: 5. DNA of the CDR3: TGTGCCAGCAGCCTTAGCGGGAGGTGGACAGATACGCAGTATTTT. This encodes CASSLSGRWTDTQYF.

J is TRBJ2-1 and V is TRBV5-1; 12 bases are shared with TRBD2. V lost 4 bases, J lost 6 bases, and 5 bases stayed unmatched. The CDR3 is 15 amino acids. CDR1 and CDR2 (germline): SGHRS, YFSETQ. In DNA form, the CDR3 reads TGCGCCAGCAGCGGAACTAGCGGGAGGTTCAATGAGCAGTTCTTC. Its translation: CASSGTSGRFNEQFF.

This clone was seen at least ten times. V and J are TRBV6-1 and TRBJ1-2, with TRBD1 identical over 8 bases. This CDR3 spans 14 amino acids. V was clipped by 7 bases and J by 3 bases; unmatched bases: 7. Germline CDR1 reads MNHNS; CDR2 reads SASEGT. CDR3: CASIWTGRYYGYTF. Written as DNA, the CDR3 is TGTGCCAGCATTTGGACAGGGCGGTACTATGGCTACACCTTC.

The chain has TRBV7-9 and TRBJ1-2; 8 bases agree with TRBD1. Germline CDR1 is SEHNR and CDR2 is FQNEAQ (reference sequence). CDR3 length: 17 amino acids. V was pared by 1 base and J by 4 bases, with 11 bases of the junction left unmatched. CDR3 sequence (DNA): TGTGCCAGCAGCTTAGATGTGACAGGGGACAAACTCTATGGCTACACCTTC. This codes for CASSLDVTGDKLYGYTF. Looking up the rest from reference TRBV7-9 and TRBJ1-2 gives the full variable domain: DTGVSQNPRHKITKRGQNVTFRCDPISEHNRLYWYRQTLGQGPEFLTYFQNEAQLEKSRLLSDRFSAERPKGSFSTLEIQRTEQGDSAMYLCASSLDVTGDKLYGYTFGSGTRLTVV.

This chain links TRBV30 with TRBJ1-5, with D perhaps matching TRBD1 (5 bases). Deletions cut 0 bases from V and 3 bases from J, with 15 bases between. Germline V gene data show CDR1 as GTSNPN and CDR2 as SVGIG (reference sequence). This CDR3 has 16 amino acids. The CDR3 bases are TGTGCCTGGAGTGTATTTGCACACAGGTTCAATCAGCCCCAGCATTTT. Translation: CAWSVFAHRFNQPQHF.

A few counts support this clone. This chain connects TRBV30 to TRBJ2-1, with TRBD2 identical over 13 bases. J lost 15 bases, V lost 0 bases, and 8 bases had no gene match. Germline-derived CDR1 and CDR2 are GTSNPN and SVGIG (reference sequence). This CDR3 spans 14 amino acids. The CDR3 spells CAWSVGGLAGRGFF. The CDR3, as DNA: TGTGCCTGGAGTGTAGGGGGACTAGCGGGAAGGGGGTTCTTC.

The chain combines TRBV11-2 with TRBJ2-1; a possible D gene is TRBD2 (6 bases). Between the trimmed V and J ends, which lost 5 bases and 1 base, there was a span of 12 bases. The CDR3 has 15 amino acids. The germline CDR1 and CDR2 sequences are SGHAT and FQNNGV. CDR3 DNA sequence: TGTGCCAGCAGCCGGACTGGACTATCCTACAATGAGCAGTTCTTC. The encoded protein is CASSRTGLSYNEQFF.

The chain employs TRBV29-1 and TRBJ2-3; D gene uncertain. V lost 0 bases and J lost 6, with 16 bases in between. Germline loops: CDR1 SQVTM, CDR2 ANQGSEA. The CDR3 has 15 residues. CDR3 DNA sequence: TGCAGCGTTGAAGATCCCCCTCATTATTTGGATACGCAGTATTTT. Translating gives CSVEDPPHYLDTQYF.

The V gene is TRBV6-5, the J gene TRBJ2-1, with a weak D call TRBD1 (6 bases). Trimming took off 0 bases at V and 0 bases at J, with 9 bases between the two ends. Germline values: CDR1 MNHEY, CDR2 SVGAGI. This CDR3 is built from 16 residues. The CDR3 sequence: CASSYSTGSSYNEQFF. CDR3 in DNA: TGTGCCAGCAGTTACTCCACAGGGAGCTCCTACAATGAGCAGTTCTTC.

V and J are TRBV11-1 and TRBJ2-7; D may be TRBD1 (5 bases). Germline loops: CDR1 SGHAT, CDR2 FQDESV (reference sequence). CDR3 size: 12 residues. With 3 bases removed from V and 3 bases from J, the gap between germline ends came to 6 bases. CDR3 sequence: CASSFTGYEQYF. CDR3 nucleotide sequence: TGTGCCAGCAGCTTCACAGGCTACGAGCAGTACTTC.

This chain's CDR3 is CASSYERGEEKLFF. The CDR3, as DNA: TGTGCCAGCAGTTACGAGAGGGGAGAGGAAAAACTGTTTTTT. The V gene is TRBV6-6, the J gene TRBJ1-4; a possible D gene is TRBD1 (5 bases). Germline CDR1 reads MNHNY; CDR2 reads SVGAGI (reference sequence). Trimming shortened V by 2 bases and J by 8 bases, and 12 bases separated the two germline ends. This CDR3 has 14 amino acids.

The J gene is TRBJ2-1, the V gene TRBV2; 9 nucleotides line up with TRBD2. Germline values: CDR1 SNHLY, CDR2 FYNNEI. V lost 3 bases, J lost 4 bases, and 4 bases stayed unmatched. The CDR3 covers 15 residues. This chain's CDR3 is CASSDTSGFYNEQFF. In DNA form, the CDR3 reads TGTGCCAGCAGTGATACTAGCGGGTTTTACAATGAGCAGTTCTTC.

This clone is a singleton in its sample. V gene TRBV11-2 combines with J gene TRBJ1-5; 7 bases fit TRBD1. The CDR3 length is 14 residues. Trimming cost V 4 bases and J 3 bases; bases outside gene matches: 3. Germline values: CDR1 SGHAT, CDR2 FQNNGV. The CDR3 DNA reads TGTGCCAGCAGCTCCGACAGGGACAATCAGCCCCAGCATTTT. It encodes CASSSDRDNQPQHF.

This clone was seen only once. The chain has TRBV7-9 and TRBJ2-2, with TRBD1 identical over 9 bases. The CDR3 sequence is 14 residues long. The trim removed 1 base at V and 6 bases at J, leaving 0 bases unmatched. Germline CDR1 and CDR2: SEHNR and FQNEAQ (reference sequence). The CDR3 reads CASSLGQGAGELFF. CDR3 DNA sequence: TGTGCCAGCAGCTTAGGACAGGGGGCCGGGGAGCTGTTTTTT.

This clone appeared once. The CDR3: CASSLVDRGVVRHEQFF. The CDR3 DNA sequence: TGTGCCAGCAGCTTGGTTGACAGGGGCGTAGTTCGCCATGAGCAGTTCTTC. This rearrangement joins TRBV5-4 to TRBJ2-1, with 8 bases identical to TRBD1. Trimming removed 0 bases from V and 8 bases from J; junction bases left unmatched: 13. The CDR3 length is 17 residues. CDR1 is SGHNT, CDR2 YYREEE, per germline (reference sequence).

The chain combines TRBV6-1 with TRBJ2-7; no clear D. Germline V CDR1 and CDR2: MNHNS, SASEGT. There are 14 residues in the CDR3. Trimming cost V 2 bases and J 2 bases, with 10 bases left between them. This CDR3 reads CASSEFLGTYEQYF. The DNA for the CDR3 is TGTGCCAGCAGTGAATTCCTAGGTACCTACGAGCAGTACTTC.

This clone was observed a single time. The genes are TRBV7-2 and TRBJ2-5; D not certain. With 5 bases removed from V and 5 bases from J, the gap between germline ends came to 15 bases. CDR3 length: 14 amino acids. The germline CDR1 and CDR2 sequences are SGHTA and FQGNSA. This CDR3 is CASSPRLLRETQYF. The DNA of the CDR3 is TGTGCCAGCAGCCCGCGACTTCTGCGGGAGACCCAGTACTTC.

This clone has only a few counts. This chain joins TRBV28 and TRBJ2-1; 8 positions agree with TRBD2. Germline CDR1 MDHEN, CDR2 SYDVKM. This CDR3 is built from 16 residues. The J segment lost 3 bases and the V segment lost 8 bases, leaving 12 bases of the junction unmatched. The CDR3 DNA is TGTGCCAGCGGAAACGGGGGGACTAGAGTCTACAATGAGCAGTTCTTC. This sequence encodes CASGNGGTRVYNEQFF. Complete variable domain (other parts from reference TRBV28 and TRBJ2-1): DVKVTQSSRYLVKRTGEKVFLECVQDMDHENMFWYRQDPGLGLRLIYFSYDVKMKEKGDIPEGYSVSREKKERFSLILESASTNQTSMYLCASGNGGTRVYNEQFFGPGTRLTVL.

The gene calls are TRBV6-1 and TRBJ1-1; 8 bases fit TRBD1. This CDR3 is 14 amino acids long. Per the germline V gene, CDR1 is MNHNS and CDR2 is SASEGT. V lost 4 bases, J lost 1 base, and 2 bases stayed unmatched. CDR3 loop: CASSVTGANTEAFF. The CDR3 DNA reads as TGTGCCAGCAGTGTGACAGGGGCGAACACTGAAGCTTTCTTT.

This clone was recorded a few times. The chain carries TRBV5-6 and TRBJ2-1, with 7 bases that match TRBD1. Germline assignment: CDR1 SGHDT and CDR2 YYEEEE. The CDR3 is 13 amino acids. The V and J ends lost 3 bases and 8 bases, in that order; junction bases with no gene match: 5. CDR3: CASSSYDRDEQFF. The DNA of the CDR3 is TGTGCCAGCAGCTCATACGACAGGGATGAGCAGTTCTTC.

The rearrangement links TRBV5-5 to TRBJ2-4; D ambiguous. CDR1 SGHKS and CDR2 YYEKEE come from the germline V gene (reference sequence). Trimming took 4 bases from V and 1 from J, leaving 15 bases between them. CDR3 length: 16 residues. The CDR3 sequence is CASSGRAPGAKNIQYF. CDR3 coding DNA: TGTGCCAGCAGCGGCCGGGCTCCTGGGGCCAAAAACATTCAGTACTTC.

CDR3 loop: CASTPRGRFYEQYF. The CDR3 bases are TGTGCCAGCACCCCGCGAGGTCGGTTTTACGAGCAGTACTTC. The rearrangement links TRBV5-6 to TRBJ2-7, with unresolved D. Germline values: CDR1 SGHDT, CDR2 YYEEEE. This CDR3 comprises 14 residues. The V and J ends lost 6 bases and 4 bases respectively, with 17 bases between them.

The chain couples TRBV2 to TRBJ1-5; 10 bases map to TRBD1. This CDR3 region has 14 residues. The germline CDR1 and CDR2 sequences are SNHLY and FYNNEI. V gave up 10 bases and J gave up 2 bases; unmatched junction bases: 5. For the CDR3, the DNA is TGTGCCACGGGACAGGGGCTCGGCAATCAGCCCCAGCATTTT. Its protein product is CATGQGLGNQPQHF.

J is TRBJ2-7 and V is TRBV11-2; TRBD2 matches 8 bases. Germline-derived CDR1 and CDR2 are SGHAT and FQNNGV. V trimming: 5 bases; J trimming: 3 bases; junction bases outside the gene matches: 6. The CDR3 contains 14 residues. CDR3 residues: CASSLGLADYEQYF. CDR3 bases: TGTGCCAGCAGCCTCGGACTAGCAGACTACGAGCAGTACTTC. Full variable domain (rest looked up from reference TRBV11-2 and TRBJ2-7): EAGVAQSPRYKIIEKRQSVAFWCNPISGHATLYWYQQILGQGPKLLIQFQNNGVVDDSQLPKDRFSAERLKGVDSTLKIQPAKLEDSAVYLCASSLGLADYEQYFGPGTRLTVT.

The V call is TRBV7-9, the J call TRBJ2-7; D is unresolved. The V gene lost 4 bases and the J gene lost 3 bases, with 10 bases spanning the gap. This CDR3 contains 13 residues. Germline assignment: CDR1 SEHNR and CDR2 FQNEAQ (reference sequence). As DNA, the CDR3 is TGTGCCAGCAGCTCTATCCTTAGCTACGAGCAGTACTTC. Translating gives CASSSILSYEQYF.

The chain uses TRBV7-9 and TRBJ1-2; D remains unclear. Germline CDR1 and CDR2: SEHNR and FQNEAQ (reference sequence). The CDR3 runs to 8 residues. V shed 5 bases and J shed 13 bases, with 5 bases lying between them. The CDR3, as DNA: TGTGCCAGCAGCCCGGGCACCTTC. It yields the protein CASSPGTF. The full variable domain, with the rest looked up from reference TRBV7-9 and TRBJ1-2, is DTGVSQNPRHKITKRGQNVTFRCDPISEHNRLYWYRQTLGQGPEFLTYFQNEAQLEKSRLLSDRFSAERPKGSFSTLEIQRTEQGDSAMYLCASSPGTFGSGTRLTVV.

There are a few counts of this clone. The V gene is TRBV19, the J gene TRBJ2-7; 14 positions agree with TRBD2. The germline V gene has CDR1 LNHDA and CDR2 SQIVND (reference sequence). The CDR3 loop spans 16 amino acids. Losses at the gene ends were 6 bases for V and 4 bases for J; bases not matched to a gene: 8. The CDR3 region has the DNA TGTGCCAGTAGCCGACTAGCGGGAGGGCCCTCGTACGAGCAGTACTTC. This gives the protein CASSRLAGGPSYEQYF.

This rearrangement joins TRBV4-3 to TRBJ1-2; 7 positions match TRBD1. CDR3 length: 15 residues. Looked up from germline, CDR1 is LGHNA and CDR2 is YSLEER. V shed 4 bases and J 3 bases; nucleotides not matched to a gene: 8. The CDR3 DNA reads TGCGCCAGCAGCCGGACCGCACAGGGGTACTATGGCTACACCTTC. Its translation: CASSRTAQGYYGYTF.

The gene calls are TRBV10-3 and TRBJ1-1; D might be TRBD1 (5 bases). Trimming pared 0 bases from V and 1 base from J, leaving 9 bases between. CDR1 and CDR2 from the germline V gene are ENHRY and SYGVKD. This CDR3 region has 15 residues. CDR3 coding DNA: TGTGCCATCAGTGAGTCCAGGGTTGGGAACACTGAAGCTTTCTTT. It codes for CAISESRVGNTEAFF.